One sample yielded the 21 T cell receptor beta chains listed below, sequenced in a study of blood T cell repertoires in COVID-19. The method was immunoSEQ multiplex PCR; TCRdb's version includes in-frame clones alone and lacks a portion of them. The sample holds under 200,000 clones, 84% seen once. Material: PBMCs or T cells enriched from blood (not recorded which). Receptor source: a man between 50 and 59 years old who had recovered from COVID-19.

The chain uses TRBV13 and TRBJ2-7; D not certain. V lost 4 bases and J 2 bases, leaving 12 bases between the germline ends. Germline V gene lookup returns CDR1 PRHDT and CDR2 FYEKMQ (reference sequence). CDR3 length equals 14 residues. CDR3 residues: CASSSPTVTYEQYF. CDR3 in DNA: TGTGCCAGCAGCTCCCCCACAGTTACCTACGAGCAGTACTTC.

CDR3 in amino acids: CASSSPGGVGHTEAFF. For the CDR3, the DNA is TGTGCCAGCAGTTCTCCGGGGGGTGTGGGACACACTGAAGCTTTCTTT. The chain uses TRBV27 and TRBJ1-1; D is possibly TRBD1 (5 bases). This CDR3 is 16 amino acids long. Germline V CDR1 and CDR2: MNHEY, SMNVEV (reference sequence). Between the trimmed V and J ends, which lost 4 bases and 3 bases, there was a span of 18 bases.

The chain is built from TRBV6-5 and TRBJ1-5; D is ambiguous. V gave up 4 bases and J gave up 3 bases, with 10 bases separating them. The CDR3 is 14 residues long. From germline, CDR1 is MNHEY and CDR2 SVGAGI. This CDR3 is CASSSGRFNQPQHF. For the CDR3, the DNA is TGTGCCAGCAGTTCCGGCAGGTTCAATCAGCCCCAGCATTTT.

V usage is TRBV7-2 and J usage is TRBJ1-2, with unresolved D. The CDR3 contains 13 residues. From germline, CDR1 is SGHTA and CDR2 FQGNSA. Trimming took off 7 bases at V and 1 base at J, with 10 bases between the two ends. The CDR3 coding sequence is TGTGCCAGCACCCAACAGCTTAACTATGGCTACACCTTC. Its protein product is CASTQQLNYGYTF.

The chain is built from TRBV7-2 and TRBJ2-7; TRBD2 agrees at 7 bases. The CDR3 contains 14 residues. CDR1 is SGHTA and CDR2 is FQGNSA in the germline V gene. The junction had 7 bases not matched to a gene; V was cut back by 2 bases and J by 6 bases. CDR3 sequence (DNA): TGTGCCAGCAGCTTAAATCGACTAGCCGTCGAGCAGTACTTC. It specifies CASSLNRLAVEQYF.

V gene TRBV15 combines with J gene TRBJ1-4; D is possibly TRBD1 (5 bases). Germline lookup yields CDR1 LNHNV and CDR2 YYDKDF (reference sequence). Trimming removed 3 bases from V and 4 bases from J, with 15 bases in between. The CDR3 is made up of 16 amino acids. As DNA, the CDR3 is TGTGCCACCAGCAGTGGGGCAGGGCAGCGTAATGAAAAACTGTTTTTT. Amino acids: CATSSGAGQRNEKLFF.

Comments on this clone: This may come from a read error, since a much larger clone is one base off. V usage is TRBV7-9 and J usage is TRBJ2-7; the D gene is possibly TRBD2 (6 bases). V lost 2 bases, J lost 3 bases, and 8 bases lay in between. CDR1 SEHNR and CDR2 FQNEAQ come from the germline V gene (reference sequence). This CDR3 has 13 amino acids. The CDR3 DNA reads TGTGCCAGCAGCTTACGCGGGGTCTACGAGCAGTACTTC. Amino acids: CASSLRGVYEQYF.

The V gene is TRBV18, the J gene TRBJ1-1, with TRBD1 as a possible D gene (6 bases). The CDR3 consists of 13 residues. Trimming left V 3 bases short and J 5 bases short, with 10 bases between. Germline-derived CDR1 and CDR2 are KGHSH and LQKENI. CDR3 region: CASSPKQGTEAFF. In DNA form, the CDR3 reads TGTGCCAGCTCACCTAAACAGGGTACTGAAGCTTTCTTT.

The rearrangement joins TRBV2 to TRBJ2-2, with D perhaps TRBD1 (5 bases). V lost 6 bases and J lost 1, with 15 bases in between. The germline CDR1 and CDR2 sequences are SNHLY and FYNNEI. The CDR3 extends over 16 amino acids. CDR3 protein: CASRERQRRNTGELFF. The CDR3 DNA sequence: TGTGCCAGCAGGGAAAGACAGCGTAGGAACACCGGGGAGCTGTTTTTT. Supplemented by reference TRBV2 and TRBJ2-2, the full variable domain reads EPEVTQTPSHQVTQMGQEVILRCVPISNHLYFYWYRQILGQKVEFLVSFYNNEISEKSEIFDDQFSVERPDGSNFTLKIRSTKLEDSAMYFCASRERQRRNTGELFFGEGSRLTVL.

The CDR3 bases are TGTGCCAGCTCAGGGGGGGCAAAAGAGACCCAGTACTTC. Encoded protein: CASSGGAKETQYF. This rearrangement joins TRBV18 to TRBJ2-5, with D perhaps TRBD2 (7 bases). The V and J ends lost 5 bases and 3 bases respectively, with 10 bases between them. This CDR3 region has 13 residues. Germline CDR1 is KGHSH and CDR2 is LQKENI.

The chain is built from TRBV5-8 and TRBJ2-3; tentative D call: TRBD1 (6 bases). Looked up from germline, CDR1 is SGHTS and CDR2 is YDEGEE. The ends were cut back, 4 bases at V and 2 bases at J, with 17 bases in the middle. The length of the CDR3 is 16 residues. The CDR3 protein is CASSTGQSATTDTQYF. CDR3 bases: TGTGCCAGCAGCACTGGACAGTCGGCTACCACAGATACGCAGTATTTT.

The chain couples TRBV12-5 to TRBJ1-2, with D tentatively TRBD1 (6 bases). CDR1 is LGHNT, CDR2 FRNRAP, per germline. The CDR3 consists of 13 residues. With 4 bases removed from V and 4 bases from J, the gap between germline ends came to 10 bases. The chain's CDR3 is CASGSGQFYGYTF. In DNA form, the CDR3 reads TGTGCTAGTGGTTCAGGACAGTTCTATGGCTACACCTTC.

The chain uses TRBV9 and TRBJ2-6, with a weak D call TRBD1 (5 bases). V dropped 4 bases and J dropped 0 bases, with 11 bases sitting between them. Germline V CDR1 and CDR2: SGDLS, YYNGEE. This CDR3 has 16 residues. In DNA form, the CDR3 reads TGTGCCAGCAGCCCCCACCAGGGCTCTGGGGCCAACGTCCTGACTTTC. Protein sequence: CASSPHQGSGANVLTF.

J is TRBJ2-7 and V is TRBV7-8; no reliable D call. Germline V CDR1 and CDR2: SGHVS, FQNEAQ. The CDR3 loop spans 11 amino acids. Trimming removed 4 bases from V and 3 bases from J, with 4 bases in between. Here the CDR3 reads CASSSFYEQYF. The CDR3 region has the DNA TGTGCCAGCAGCTCCTTCTACGAGCAGTACTTC.

The J gene is TRBJ1-6, the V gene TRBV20-1; a possible D gene is TRBD1 (5 bases). The CDR3 runs to 15 residues. The V end was cut by 6 bases, the J end by 0 bases, with 12 bases between. CDR1 and CDR2 (germline): DFQATT, SNEGSKA (reference sequence). CDR3 sequence: CSASADSSYNSPLHF. The CDR3 DNA sequence: TGCAGTGCCAGTGCCGACAGCTCCTATAATTCACCCCTCCACTTT.

The chain links TRBV5-1 to TRBJ2-1; 9 bases align to TRBD2. The CDR3 length is 14 residues. The ends lost 2 bases at V and 9 bases at J; junction bases unmatched: 6. CDR1 and CDR2 (germline): SGHRS, YFSETQ. This chain's CDR3 is CASSLGGGAGEQFF. The CDR3 DNA reads TGCGCCAGCAGCTTAGGCGGGGGGGCAGGTGAGCAGTTCTTC.

The chain uses TRBV3-1 (or the pseudogene TRBV3-2) and TRBJ1-6, with D tentatively TRBD1 (6 bases). Germline CDR1 is LGHDT and CDR2 is YNNKEL (reference sequence). The CDR3 spans 13 residues. Trimming cost V 4 bases and J 10 bases, with 11 bases left between them. CDR3 region: CASSPRGSSPLHF. The CDR3 nucleotides are TGTGCCAGCAGCCCCAGGGGTTCCTCACCCCTCCACTTT.

This clone was counted between two and nine times. The chain joins TRBV4-1 to TRBJ2-2, with TRBD2 matching over 9 bases. The CDR3 runs to 16 residues. Per the germline V gene, CDR1 is MGHRA and CDR2 is YSYEKL. V shed 7 bases and J 7 bases; nucleotides not matched to a gene: 13. The DNA of the CDR3 is TGCGCCAGCACGGGCGGGGGGGCCTTTAGGAGCGGGGAGCTGTTTTTT. This gives the protein CASTGGGAFRSGELFF.

This clone was found once. The chain employs TRBV5-1 and TRBJ2-1; tentative D call: TRBD2 (5 bases). V gave up 4 bases and J gave up 9 bases, with 14 bases separating them. Germline assignment: CDR1 SGHRS and CDR2 YFSETQ. This CDR3 is built from 13 residues. The CDR3 is CASSPTSGSEQFF. Here the CDR3 DNA reads TGCGCCAGCAGCCCTACTTCGGGGAGTGAGCAGTTCTTC.

This clone was detected only once. V usage is TRBV9 and J usage is TRBJ2-2, with D perhaps TRBD1 (6 bases). V was cut by 2 bases and J by 4 bases, with 12 bases left in between. The germline V gene encodes CDR1 SGDLS and CDR2 YYNGEE. The CDR3 has 15 residues. In nucleotides, the CDR3 is TGTGCCAGCAGCGTTTTAACAGGGCTCACCGGGGAGCTGTTTTTT. Residues: CASSVLTGLTGELFF. The whole variable domain, remainder taken from reference TRBV9 and TRBJ2-2, is DSGVTQTPKHLITATGQRVTLRCSPRSGDLSVYWYQQSLDQGLQFLIQYYNGEERAKGNILERFSAQQFPDLHSELNLSSLELGDSALYFCASSVLTGLTGELFFGEGSRLTVL.

The chain couples TRBV28 to TRBJ2-7; 7 nucleotides agree with TRBD1. Germline CDR1 and CDR2: MDHEN and SYDVKM. Trimming cost V 6 bases and J 1 base; bases outside gene matches: 9. There are 15 residues in the CDR3. As DNA, the CDR3 is TGTGCCAGCAGCCCAGGGGGTCCCCTATCCTACGAGCAGTACTTC. It encodes CASSPGGPLSYEQYF.